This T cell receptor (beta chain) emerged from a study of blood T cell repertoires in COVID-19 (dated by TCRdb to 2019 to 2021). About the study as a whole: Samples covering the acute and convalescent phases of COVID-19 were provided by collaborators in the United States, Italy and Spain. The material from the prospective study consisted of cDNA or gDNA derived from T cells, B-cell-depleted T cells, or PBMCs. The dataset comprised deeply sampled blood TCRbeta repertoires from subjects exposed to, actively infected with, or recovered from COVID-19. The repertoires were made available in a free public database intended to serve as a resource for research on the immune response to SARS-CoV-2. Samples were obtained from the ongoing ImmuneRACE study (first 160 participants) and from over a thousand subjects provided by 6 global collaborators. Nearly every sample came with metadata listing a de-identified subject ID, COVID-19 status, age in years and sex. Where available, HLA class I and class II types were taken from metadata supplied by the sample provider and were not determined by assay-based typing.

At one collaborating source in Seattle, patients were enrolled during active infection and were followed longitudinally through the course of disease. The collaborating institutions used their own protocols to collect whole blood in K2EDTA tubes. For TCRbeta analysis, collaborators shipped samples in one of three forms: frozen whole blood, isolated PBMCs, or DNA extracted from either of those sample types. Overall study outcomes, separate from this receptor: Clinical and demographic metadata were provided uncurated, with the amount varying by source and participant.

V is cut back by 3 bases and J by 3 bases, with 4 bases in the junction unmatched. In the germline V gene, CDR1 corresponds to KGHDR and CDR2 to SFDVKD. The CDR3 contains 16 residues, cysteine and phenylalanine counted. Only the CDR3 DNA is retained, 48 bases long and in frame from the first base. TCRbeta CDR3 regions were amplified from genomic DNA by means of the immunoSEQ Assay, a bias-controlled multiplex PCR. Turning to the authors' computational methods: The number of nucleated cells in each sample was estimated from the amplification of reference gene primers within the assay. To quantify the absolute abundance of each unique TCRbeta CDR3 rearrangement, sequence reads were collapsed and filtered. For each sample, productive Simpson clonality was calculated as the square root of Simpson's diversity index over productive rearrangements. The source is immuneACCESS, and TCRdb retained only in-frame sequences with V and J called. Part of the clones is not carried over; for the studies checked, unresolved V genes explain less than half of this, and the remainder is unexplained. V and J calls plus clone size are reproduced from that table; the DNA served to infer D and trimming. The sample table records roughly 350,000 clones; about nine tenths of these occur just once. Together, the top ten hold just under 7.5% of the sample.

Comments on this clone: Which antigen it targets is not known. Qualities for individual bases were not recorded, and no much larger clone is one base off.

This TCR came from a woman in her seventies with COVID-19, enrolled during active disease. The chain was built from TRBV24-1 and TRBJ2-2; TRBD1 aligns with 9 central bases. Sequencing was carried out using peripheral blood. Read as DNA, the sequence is TGTGCCACCAGTGATCGGGACAGGGCGGACACCGGGGAGCTGTTTTTT. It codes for CATSDRDRADTGELFF.